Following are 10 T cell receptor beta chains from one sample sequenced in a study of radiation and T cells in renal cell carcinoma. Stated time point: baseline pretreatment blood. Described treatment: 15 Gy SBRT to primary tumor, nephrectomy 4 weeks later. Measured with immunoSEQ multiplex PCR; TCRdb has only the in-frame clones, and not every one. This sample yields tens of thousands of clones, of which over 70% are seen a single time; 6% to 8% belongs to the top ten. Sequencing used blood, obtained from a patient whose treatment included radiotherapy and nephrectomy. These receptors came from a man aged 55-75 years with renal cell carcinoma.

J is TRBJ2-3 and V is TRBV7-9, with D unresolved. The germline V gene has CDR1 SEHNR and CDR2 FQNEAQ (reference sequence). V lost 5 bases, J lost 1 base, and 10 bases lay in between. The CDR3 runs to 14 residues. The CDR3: CASSPSLRTDTQYF. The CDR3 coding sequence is TGTGCCAGCAGCCCCAGTCTCCGCACAGATACGCAGTATTTT.

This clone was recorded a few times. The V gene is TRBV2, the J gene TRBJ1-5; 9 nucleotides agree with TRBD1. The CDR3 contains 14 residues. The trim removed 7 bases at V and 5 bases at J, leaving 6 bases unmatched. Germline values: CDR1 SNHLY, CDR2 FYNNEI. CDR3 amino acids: CASIGTGYYQPQHF. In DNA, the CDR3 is TGTGCCAGCATAGGGACAGGGTATTATCAGCCCCAGCATTTT. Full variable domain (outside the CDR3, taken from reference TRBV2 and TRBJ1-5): EPEVTQTPSHQVTQMGQEVILRCVPISNHLYFYWYRQILGQKVEFLVSFYNNEISEKSEIFDDQFSVERPDGSNFTLKIRSTKLEDSAMYFCASIGTGYYQPQHFGDGTRLSIL.

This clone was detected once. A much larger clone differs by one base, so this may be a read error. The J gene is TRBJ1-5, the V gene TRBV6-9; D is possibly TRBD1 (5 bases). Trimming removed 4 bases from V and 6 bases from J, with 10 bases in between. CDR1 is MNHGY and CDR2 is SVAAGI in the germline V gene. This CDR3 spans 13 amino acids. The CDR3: CASSLSGVQPQHF. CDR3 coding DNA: TGTGCCAGCAGTTTATCGGGGGTTCAGCCCCAGCATTTT.

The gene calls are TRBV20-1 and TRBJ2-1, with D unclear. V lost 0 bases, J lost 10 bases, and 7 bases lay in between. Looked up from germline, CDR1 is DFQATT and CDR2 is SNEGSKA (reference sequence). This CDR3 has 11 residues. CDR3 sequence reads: CSARDDLEQFF. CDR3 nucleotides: TGCAGTGCTAGAGATGACCTGGAGCAGTTCTTC.

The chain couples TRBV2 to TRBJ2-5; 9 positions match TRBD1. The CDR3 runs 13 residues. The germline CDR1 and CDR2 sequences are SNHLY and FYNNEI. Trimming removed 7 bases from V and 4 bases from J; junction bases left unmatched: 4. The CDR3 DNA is TGTGCCAGCATGACAGGGGGATCAGAGACCCAGTACTTC. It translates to CASMTGGSETQYF.

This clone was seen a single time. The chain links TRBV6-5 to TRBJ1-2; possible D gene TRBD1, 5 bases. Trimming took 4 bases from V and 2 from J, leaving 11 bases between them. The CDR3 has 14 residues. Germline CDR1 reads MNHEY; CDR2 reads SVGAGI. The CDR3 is CASSLAGGNYGYTF. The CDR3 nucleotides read TGTGCCAGCAGTTTGGCCGGGGGGAACTATGGCTACACCTTC.

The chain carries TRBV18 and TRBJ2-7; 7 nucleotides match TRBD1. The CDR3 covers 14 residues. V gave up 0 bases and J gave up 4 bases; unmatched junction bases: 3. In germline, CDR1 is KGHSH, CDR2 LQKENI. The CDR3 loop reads CASSPPGQQYEQYF. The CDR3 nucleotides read TGTGCCAGCTCACCACCGGGACAGCAATACGAGCAGTACTTC.

CDR3 in amino acids: CASGFTSGRLYGSKNIQYF. The DNA for the CDR3 is TGTGCTAGTGGTTTCACTAGCGGGAGATTATACGGGTCCAAAAACATTCAGTACTTC. The chain couples TRBV12-5 to TRBJ2-4, with TRBD2 identical over 11 bases. Per the germline V gene, CDR1 is LGHNT and CDR2 is FRNRAP. V shed 3 bases and J 2 bases; nucleotides not matched to a gene: 12. CDR3 size: 19 residues.

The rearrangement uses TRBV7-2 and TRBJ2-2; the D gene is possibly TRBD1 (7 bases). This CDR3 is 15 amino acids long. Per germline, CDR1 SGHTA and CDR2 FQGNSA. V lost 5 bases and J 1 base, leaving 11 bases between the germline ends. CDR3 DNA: TGTGCCAGCAGCCCCCAGGGGGGGAACACCGGGGAGCTGTTTTTT. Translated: CASSPQGGNTGELFF.

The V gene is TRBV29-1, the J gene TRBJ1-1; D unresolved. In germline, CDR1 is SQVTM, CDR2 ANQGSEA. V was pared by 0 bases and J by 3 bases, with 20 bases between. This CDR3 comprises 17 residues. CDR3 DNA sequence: TGCAGCGTTGAAGATTACTTTACGCGGGATGGGGACACTGAAGCTTTCTTT. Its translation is CSVEDYFTRDGDTEAFF.